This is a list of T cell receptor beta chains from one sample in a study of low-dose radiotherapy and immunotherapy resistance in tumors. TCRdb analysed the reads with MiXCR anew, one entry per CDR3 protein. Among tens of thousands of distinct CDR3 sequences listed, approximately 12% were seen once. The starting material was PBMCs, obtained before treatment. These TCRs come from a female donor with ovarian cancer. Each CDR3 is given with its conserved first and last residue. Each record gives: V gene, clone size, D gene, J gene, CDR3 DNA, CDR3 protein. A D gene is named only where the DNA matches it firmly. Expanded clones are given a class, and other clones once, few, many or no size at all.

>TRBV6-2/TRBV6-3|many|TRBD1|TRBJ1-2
TGTGCCAGCAGTGCAAACAGGGGGGGCTATGGCTACACCTTC
CASSANRGGYGYTF
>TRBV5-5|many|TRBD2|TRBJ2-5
TGTGCCAGCAGCCCTTTAGCGGGGGGGCAGGAGACCCAGTACTTC
CASSPLAGGQETQYF
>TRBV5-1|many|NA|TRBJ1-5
TGCGCCAGCAGCCCCGGGAGCCAGAACAATCAGCCCCAGCATTTT
CASSPGSQNNQPQHF
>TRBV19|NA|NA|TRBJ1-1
TGTGCCAGTACCCCGACAGTTGGGGGGACTGAAGCTTTCTTT
CASTPTVGGTEAFF
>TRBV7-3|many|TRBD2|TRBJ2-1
TGTGCCAGCAGCGCTCCGACTAGCGGGGGAGACTCCAATTACAATGAGCAGTTCTTC
CASSAPTSGGDSNYNEQFF
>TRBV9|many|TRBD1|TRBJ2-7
TGTGCCAGCAGCGTAGAGGAGACAGGGGTCTACGAGCAGTACTTC
CASSVEETGVYEQYF
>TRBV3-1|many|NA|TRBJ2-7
TGTGCCAGCACCCAGCAACCGGGGCCCTACGAGCAGTACTTC
CASTQQPGPYEQYF
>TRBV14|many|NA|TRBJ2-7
TGTGCCAGCAGCCAAGGTTGGGGGACAACTCCCCTCTACGAGCAGTACTTC
CASSQGWGTTPLYEQYF
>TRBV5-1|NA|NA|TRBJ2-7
TGCGCCAGCAGCTCGGCCCGGATAGCGGAGTACAATGAGCAGTACTTC
CASSSARIAEYNEQYF
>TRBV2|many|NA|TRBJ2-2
TGTGCCAGCAGGGGAGCGATAATCGCCGGGGAGCTGTTTTTT
CASRGAIIAGELFF
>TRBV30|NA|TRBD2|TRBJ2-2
TGTGCCTGGAGTGTCCTAGCGGGAGTCACCGGGGAGCTGTTTTTT
CAWSVLAGVTGELFF
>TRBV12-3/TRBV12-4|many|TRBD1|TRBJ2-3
TGTGCCAGCAGTTTCGGACAGGGGGCAGCAGATACGCAGTATTTT
CASSFGQGAADTQYF
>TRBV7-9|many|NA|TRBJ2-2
TGTGCCAGCAGCTTCCCCACCGGGGAGCTGTTTTTT
CASSFPTGELFF
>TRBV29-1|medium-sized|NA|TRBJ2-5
TGCAGCGTCGCGGGGCAGGGGGGAGAGACCCAGTACTTC
CSVAGQGGETQYF
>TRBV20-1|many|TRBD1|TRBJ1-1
TGCAGTGCTAGACTCAGGGGGGGGAGGACTGAAGCTTTCTTT
CSARLRGGRTEAFF
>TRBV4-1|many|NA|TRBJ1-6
TGCGCCAGCAGCCAAGACCAGGACAGTTATTCACCCCTCCACTTT
CASSQDQDSYSPLHF
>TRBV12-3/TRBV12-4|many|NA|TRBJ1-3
TGTGCCAGCAGTTTTACAGTTTGGAGCCCTGGAAACACCATATATTTT
CASSFTVWSPGNTIYF
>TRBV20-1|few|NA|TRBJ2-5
TGCAGTGCTAGAGATCCAAATAGTGTCACGGAGACCCAGTACTTC
CSARDPNSVTETQYF
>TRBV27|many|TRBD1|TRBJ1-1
TGTGCCAGCAGTTTTAAGGGGGCGCGAACTGAAGCTTTCTTT
CASSFKGARTEAFF
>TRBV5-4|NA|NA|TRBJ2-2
TGTGCCAGCAGCCAAACGTCAGGGCTCAGGACCGGGGAGCTGTTTTTT
CASSQTSGLRTGELFF
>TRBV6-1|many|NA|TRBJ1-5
TGTGCCAGCCAACCTTGGTCACTGGATAATCAGCCCCAGCATTTT
CASQPWSLDNQPQHF
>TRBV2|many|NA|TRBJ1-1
TGTGCCAGCAGTACCCAGGGAGGTGAAGCTTTCTTT
CASSTQGGEAFF
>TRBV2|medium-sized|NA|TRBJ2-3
TGTGCCAACAACCGGGACGGTAGCACAGATACGCAGTATTTT
CANNRDGSTDTQYF
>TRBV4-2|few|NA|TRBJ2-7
TGTGCCAGCAGCCAAGCAGGAGGAGGCAACTACGAGCAGTACTTC
CASSQAGGGNYEQYF
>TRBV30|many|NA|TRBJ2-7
TGTGCCTGGAGTGTAATGGGGTGGGCCGAGCAGTACTTC
CAWSVMGWAEQYF
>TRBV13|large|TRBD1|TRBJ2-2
TGTGCCAGCGGACAGGACACCGGGGAGCTGTTTTTT
CASGQDTGELFF
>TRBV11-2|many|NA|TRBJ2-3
TGTGCCAGCAGCCTCGTCGGCGTAGATACGCAGTATTTT
CASSLVGVDTQYF
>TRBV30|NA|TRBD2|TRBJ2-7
TGTGCCTGGACCCAAACCTCTCAGCGGGACGTTCACGAGCAGTACTTC
CAWTQTSQRDVHEQYF
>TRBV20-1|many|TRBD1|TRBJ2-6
TGCAGTGCTAGGACAGGGACCTCTGGGGCCAACGTCCTGACTTTC
CSARTGTSGANVLTF
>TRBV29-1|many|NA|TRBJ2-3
TGCAGCGTTGGAGGCGGCAGGGGACTCGCAGATACGCAGTATTTT
CSVGGGRGLADTQYF
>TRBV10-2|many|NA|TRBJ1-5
TGCGCCAGCAGTGAGTCGAGGCCGGCGCAGCAGCCCCAGCATTTT
CASSESRPAQQPQHF
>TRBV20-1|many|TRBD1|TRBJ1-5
TGCAGTGGGCTAGACAGGGCGGGCAATCAGCCCCAGCATTTT
CSGLDRAGNQPQHF
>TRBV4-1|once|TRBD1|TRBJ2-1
TGCGCCAGCAGCCAAGGAGGGACAGGGGGCTACAATGAGCAGTTCTTC
CASSQGGTGGYNEQFF